This T cell receptor (beta chain) was observed in a study of cytotoxic CD8 clonotypes in ibrutinib-treated CLL. Study details: Following a median about eleven months of treatment, with a range of 6 to 36, response samples were taken.

Clones were sequenced by immunoSEQ multiplex PCR, and TCRdb holds only the in-frame ones, with some missing. The sample holds approximately 210,000 clones, around three quarters seen once. A note on this clone: Its antigen is as yet unknown.

Study outcomes and limitations: Sampling times differed between sustained-remission and progressing patients.

This specimen was PBMCs, taken after 24 months of ibrutinib treatment. This sequence originates from a human donor with chronic lymphocytic leukemia.

The CDR3 DNA reads TGCGCCAGCAGCCGAAACTTCATAGGGCTGGGGAACGAGCAGTACTTC. Amino acids: CASSRNFIGLGNEQYF. The gene calls are TRBV4-3 and TRBJ2-7, with D unresolved. There are 16 residues in the CDR3. The V gene's germline CDR1 is LGHNA and CDR2 YSLEER. The V gene lost 4 bases and the J gene lost 5 bases, with 21 bases spanning the gap.